The 17 T cell receptor beta chains listed next were all sequenced from one sample in a study of T cells in Graves' hyperthyroidism and ophthalmopathy. Amplification targeted TCR beta CDR3 regions from RNA transcripts. A first-round RT-PCR of the TCR CDR3 used the HTBI primer set. TCRdb fed the multiplex PCR reads into MiXCR, producing one record per CDR3 protein. Among under 350,000 distinct CDR3 sequences listed, roughly 13% were seen once. The source material was blood. These receptor sequences come from a woman aged 40 to 50 with Graves' hyperthyroidism.

The chain couples TRBV19 to TRBJ2-1, with 9 bases matching TRBD2. From germline, CDR1 is LNHDA and CDR2 SQIVND (reference sequence). The CDR3 sequence is 14 residues long. V gave up 6 bases and J gave up 6 bases; unmatched junction bases: 6. CDR3 nucleotide sequence: TGTGCCAGTAGGTCCGGGACTAGCAGCAATGAGCAGTTCTTC. This sequence encodes CASRSGTSSNEQFF.

This clonotype appeared many times. V and J are TRBV2 and TRBJ2-5, with D uncertain. There are 12 residues in the CDR3. The ends were cut back, 7 bases at V and 3 bases at J, with 9 bases in the middle. CDR1 and CDR2 from the germline V gene are SNHLY and FYNNEI. For the CDR3, the DNA is TGTGCCAGCAATGCTGGAGAAGAGACCCAGTACTTC. It is translated as CASNAGEETQYF.

This clonotype was counted many times. The chain uses TRBV20-1 and TRBJ2-1; 9 nucleotides match TRBD1. This CDR3 has 13 amino acids. J was trimmed by 8 bases and V by 2 bases; bases with no gene match: 4. Germline lookup yields CDR1 DFQATT and CDR2 SNEGSKA (reference sequence). CDR3 DNA: TGCAGTGCTAGAAGACAGGGGGTCTATGAGCAGTTCTTC. Translated, it gives CSARRQGVYEQFF.

The V and J genes are TRBV2 and TRBJ1-2; TRBD1 matches 8 bases. V lost 4 bases, J lost 7 bases, and 5 bases stayed unmatched. Germline CDR1 reads SNHLY; CDR2 reads FYNNEI. The CDR3 has 13 residues. The CDR3: CASSVGQGTGYTF. CDR3 sequence (DNA): TGTGCCAGCAGTGTCGGACAGGGTACTGGCTACACCTTC.

The table lists this clonotype with many counts. This chain connects TRBV7-9 to TRBJ2-1; the D gene is possibly TRBD2 (5 bases). Trimming took 1 base from V and 0 from J, leaving 10 bases between them. The CDR3 has 16 amino acids. The germline V gene has CDR1 SEHNR and CDR2 FQNEAQ (reference sequence). The CDR3 nucleotides read TGTGCCAGCAGCTTAGAAAGCGGCGGCTCCTACAATGAGCAGTTCTTC. It encodes CASSLESGGSYNEQFF.

This clonotype has ten or more counts. The chain uses TRBV2 and TRBJ1-5; 7 bases are shared with TRBD1. CDR3 length: 13 amino acids. V shed 8 bases, J shed 1 base, and the junction held 2 bases outside the gene matches. Germline V gene lookup returns CDR1 SNHLY and CDR2 FYNNEI. CDR3 in amino acids: CASSTGSNQPQHF. CDR3 nucleotide sequence: TGTGCCAGCTCGACAGGGAGCAATCAGCCCCAGCATTTT.

The V call is TRBV11-2, the J call TRBJ2-5, with D possibly TRBD2 on 7 matching bases. The CDR3 runs 16 residues. The V end was cut by 0 bases, the J end by 5 bases, with 16 bases between. The germline CDR1 and CDR2 sequences are SGHAT and FQNNGV. CDR3 bases: TGTGCCAGCAGCTTAGATCGAAAGGGGGGGGGGGAGACCCAGTACTTC. As protein: CASSLDRKGGGETQYF.

This clonotype came up many times. The CDR3 coding sequence is TGCAGTGCTAGAGTTATAGGAAGCAATCAGCCCCAGCATTTT. Translating gives CSARVIGSNQPQHF. The genes are TRBV20-1 and TRBJ1-5; D unresolved. Trimming took 1 base from V and 1 from J, leaving 8 bases between them. The CDR3 is 14 amino acids. The germline CDR1 and CDR2 sequences are DFQATT and SNEGSKA (reference sequence).

The table lists this clonotype with a few counts. The chain is built from TRBV3-1 and TRBJ2-2, with D uncertain. CDR3 size: 14 residues. Looked up from germline, CDR1 is LGHDT and CDR2 is YNNKEL (reference sequence). Trimming removed 0 bases at V and 5 bases at J, with 7 bases between. CDR3 sequence reads: CASSQDRITGELFF. The CDR3 DNA reads TGTGCCAGCAGCCAAGATCGAATTACCGGGGAGCTGTTTTTT.

In this sample, this clonotype turned up many times. This rearrangement joins TRBV12-3 or TRBV12-4 to TRBJ1-1; D unclear. This CDR3 is 14 amino acids long. Trimming left V 0 bases short and J 3 bases short, with 8 bases between. CDR3 in DNA: TGTGCCAGCAGTTTAGCGCAGTTCTACACTGAAGCTTTCTTT. As protein: CASSLAQFYTEAFF.

This sequence joins TRBV15 and TRBJ2-7; TRBD1 aligns across 8 bases. In germline, CDR1 is LNHNV, CDR2 YYDKDF (reference sequence). V lost 5 bases, J lost 4 bases, and 7 bases stayed unmatched. The CDR3 is made up of 14 amino acids. CDR3 sequence (DNA): TGTGCCACCAGCGGCAGGGGGCCTGGATACGAGCAGTACTTC. It translates to CATSGRGPGYEQYF.

This chain links TRBV20-1 with TRBJ2-7, with a tentative D call TRBD2 (6 bases). This CDR3 contains 14 residues. The ends were cut back, 0 bases at V and 4 bases at J, with 13 bases in the middle. CDR1 and CDR2 (germline): DFQATT, SNEGSKA (reference sequence). The CDR3, as DNA: TGCAGTGCTAGAGATCTAGGCGGGGCGTACGAGCAGTACTTC. Translating it yields CSARDLGGAYEQYF.

This clonotype was seen at least ten times. This chain connects TRBV7-2 to TRBJ2-7; TRBD2 aligns across 10 bases. This CDR3 is 13 amino acids long. V gave up 8 bases and J gave up 7 bases; unmatched junction bases: 8. CDR1 is SGHTA and CDR2 is FQGNSA in the germline V gene. CDR3 amino acids: CASSTGLAREQYF. As DNA, the CDR3 is TGTGCCAGCTCAACGGGACTAGCGAGGGAGCAGTACTTC.

This clonotype was found many times. A read error may account for a junction end that differs from germline. The chain has TRBV7-7 and TRBJ2-5; 7 positions agree with TRBD1. The CDR3 length is 14 residues. Germline V CDR1 and CDR2: SSHAT, FNYEAQ (reference sequence). The CDR3 DNA is TGTGCTAGCAGCCTCGGGACAGCCGAAGAGACCCAGTACTTC. It yields the protein CASSLGTAEETQYF.

This clonotype came up many times. The V call is TRBV6-5, the J call TRBJ1-2; D unresolved. The CDR3 is 15 residues long. The V end was cut by 2 bases, the J end by 4 bases, with 14 bases between. Germline V gene data show CDR1 as MNHEY and CDR2 as SVGAGI. As DNA, the CDR3 is TGTGCCAGCAGTTACGCGGAGGGCCGCGGCTATGGCTACACCTTC. Its translation: CASSYAEGRGYGYTF.

This clonotype was detected many times. The V gene is TRBV10-3, the J gene TRBJ2-3; 12 bases are shared with TRBD2. Trimming removed 6 bases from V and 5 bases from J; junction bases left unmatched: 9. Germline V lookup: CDR1 ENHRY, CDR2 SYGVKD. The CDR3 is 16 amino acids. In nucleotides, the CDR3 is TGTGCCATCAGGAGCCCTAGCGGGAGGGGAGGAGATACGCAGTATTTT. Encoded protein: CAIRSPSGRGGDTQYF.

This clonotype occurred many times. The gene calls are TRBV7-2 and TRBJ2-1; TRBD1 matches at 8 bases. Germline values: CDR1 SGHTA, CDR2 FQGNSA. V gave up 1 base and J gave up 4 bases; unmatched junction bases: 6. The CDR3 covers 16 residues. CDR3 sequence reads: CASSLDGTGPYNEQFF. CDR3 DNA: TGTGCCAGCAGCTTAGATGGGACAGGCCCATACAATGAGCAGTTCTTC.